In this sample, the clone carrying this TCR beta chain turned up a few times. As yet, its antigen is unknown. One entry per CDR3 protein results from TCRdb running MiXCR on the 5' RACE reads. In the table there are over 150,000 distinct CDR3 sequences, 10% to 15% of which are singletons. This specimen comes from a study of CD8 T cells in ankylosing spondylitis. General observations from the study: There was a TCR beta motif, made of 7 to 9 highly homologous variants, that appeared characteristic of ankylosing spondylitis blood. Disease-linked clones, CD8+, were relatively rare in peripheral blood. The clones that were linked to disease were reported to be significantly enriched in matched synovial fluid samples from ankylosing spondylitis patients.

Sequences were obtained from blood, either unsorted or a sorted T cell fraction (not recorded which). The TCR comes from a male donor with ankylosing spondylitis or in good health (not recorded which).

This CDR3 reads CASTLNAGVLREVVNNEQFF. CDR3 nucleotides: TGTGCCAGCACCTTGAACGCAGGGGTTTTGCGGGAGGTCGTGAACAATGAGCAGTTCTTC. V usage is TRBV6-2 or TRBV6-3 and J usage is TRBJ2-1; 8 nucleotides agree with TRBD2. Germline lookup yields CDR1 MNHEY and CDR2 SVGEGT. This CDR3 is built from 20 residues. The J segment lost 5 bases and the V segment lost 7 bases, leaving 25 bases of the junction unmatched.